This T cell receptor (beta chain) was identified in a study of T cell clones after liver transplantation. Across the whole study: Pre-transplant mixed lymphocyte reactions yielded third-party-reactive TCRbeta sequences as comparators for graft-donor-reactive sequences.

Using immunoSEQ multiplex PCR, the repertoire was profiled, and TCRdb retains in-frame clones only, with some absent. The sample lists 25,000 to 35,000 clones; more than 90% were seen once. The receptor's source is a human patient who received a liver transplant. Some of the T cells might come from the graft donor. Sample: CD8+ T cells from blood, taken 12 months after liver transplant.

The CDR3 bases are TGTGCCAGCAGGACTGACGGTTTCTGGGAGCAGTACTTC. Its protein is CASRTDGFWEQYF. The rearrangement links TRBV11-2 to TRBJ2-7; D remains ambiguous. The germline V gene encodes CDR1 SGHAT and CDR2 FQNNGV. The CDR3 contains 13 residues. The V gene lost 6 bases and the J gene lost 7 bases, with 16 bases spanning the gap. The variable domain in full, with the rest retrieved from reference TRBV11-2 and TRBJ2-7, is EAGVAQSPRYKIIEKRQSVAFWCNPISGHATLYWYQQILGQGPKLLIQFQNNGVVDDSQLPKDRFSAERLKGVDSTLKIQPAKLEDSAVYLCASRTDGFWEQYFGPGTRLTVT.